This T cell receptor beta chain came from a study of metastatic and nonmetastatic thyroid tumors. Overall study context: Repertoires from malignant and benign thyroid patients were compared across blood and tumor or nodule tissue. Findings of the study overall: It was reported that TCR beta diversity was significantly higher in malignant thyroid tumors than benign nodules, in blood and tumor.

Until they underwent thyroid surgery, no patient had received any treatment. Authors' methods: Researchers built a distant-metastasis classifier for papillary thyroid cancer that drew on CDR3 differences across clinicopathological groups. TCRdb re-clonotyped the PCR reads through MiXCR. The V and J calls and clone size come from TCRdb's table, not from the authors' own analysis. Counted here are 7,000 to 9,500 clones, roughly 24% occurring once; the ten biggest clones make up roughly a sixth. A remark on this clone: Its antigen is undetermined.

Trimming stripped 4 bases from V and 4 bases from J, with 12 bases between. This CDR3 comprises 15 residues. Germline CDR1 SGHRS, CDR2 YFSETQ. The genes are TRBV5-1 and TRBJ2-6; possibly TRBD1 for D (6 bases). The sample taken for sequencing was tumor tissue. The TCR comes from a female donor with papillary thyroid cancer or a benign thyroid nodule (not recorded which). Some clones in this sample may be carry-over from other donors' samples. The CDR3 region is CASSPQGLGANVLTF. CDR3 nucleotides: TGCGCCAGCAGCCCCCAGGGGTTGGGGGCCAACGTCCTGACTTTC. The variable domain in full, completed from reference TRBV5-1 and TRBJ2-6, reads KAGVTQTPRYLIKTRGQQVTLSCSPISGHRSVSWYQQTPGQGLQFLFEYFSETQRNKGNFPGRFSGRQFSNSRSEMNVSTLELGDSALYLCASSPQGLGANVLTFGAGSRLTVL.